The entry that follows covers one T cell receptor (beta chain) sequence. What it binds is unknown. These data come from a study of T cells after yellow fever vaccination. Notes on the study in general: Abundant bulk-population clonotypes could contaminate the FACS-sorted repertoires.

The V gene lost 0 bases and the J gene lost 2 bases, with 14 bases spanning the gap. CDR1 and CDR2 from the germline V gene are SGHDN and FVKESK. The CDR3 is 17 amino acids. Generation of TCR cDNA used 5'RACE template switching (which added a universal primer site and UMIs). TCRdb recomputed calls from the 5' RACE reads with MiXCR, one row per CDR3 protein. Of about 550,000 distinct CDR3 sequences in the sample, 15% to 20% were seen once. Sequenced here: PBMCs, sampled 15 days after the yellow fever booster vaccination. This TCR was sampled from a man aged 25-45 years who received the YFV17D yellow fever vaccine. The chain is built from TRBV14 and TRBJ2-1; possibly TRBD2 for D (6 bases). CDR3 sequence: CASSQDRGTITYNEQFF. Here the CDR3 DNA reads TGTGCCAGCAGCCAAGATCGCGGGACCATAACCTACAATGAGCAGTTCTTC.